The rows below give T cell receptor beta chains drawn from one sample of a study of shared clonotypes between healthy human individuals. This table comes from immunoSEQ multiplex PCR, and its TCRdb copy is limited to in-frame clones, with some not included. The data contain a few million clones, around 94% of them seen just once; the ten biggest clones take up roughly 0.15%. Sequencing was carried out using naive CD4+ T cells sorted from blood. These receptors were collected from a man aged 18 to 35 in good health. Each CDR3 is given with its conserved first and last residue. A D gene is named only where the DNA matches it firmly. Some rows have no size entry. The others give once, few or many, or a class for an expanded clone.

-	TRBV6-5	-	TRBJ1-1	13	CASSYSEHTEAFF	TGTGCCAGCAGTTACTCGGAACACACTGAAGCTTTCTTT
-	TRBV7-6	-	TRBJ2-1	13	CASSQNSDSTQFF	TGTGCCAGCAGCCAAAATTCAGACAGCACGCAGTTCTTC
-	TRBV4-1	-	TRBJ1-2	18	CASSQVLPATGLDYGYTF	TGCGCCAGCAGCCAAGTACTGCCCGCGACAGGCCTGGATTATGGCTACACCTTC
-	TRBV2	-	TRBJ2-2	11	CASSERGELFF	TGTGCCAGCAGTGAACGTGGGGAGCTGTTTTTT
-	TRBV29-1	-	TRBJ1-1	16	CSVDPTAPGGNTEAFF	TGCAGCGTTGACCCTACAGCGCCCGGTGGGAACACTGAAGCTTTCTTT
TRBD2	TRBV19	-	TRBJ2-2	18	CASSTPRGLAIDTGELFF	TGTGCCAGTAGTACCCCCCGGGGACTAGCAATCGACACCGGGGAGCTGTTTTTT
-	TRBV7-6	-	TRBJ2-1	13	CASSLGSPNEQFF	TGTGCCAGCAGCTTGGGGAGTCCTAATGAGCAGTTCTTC
TRBD1	TRBV5-4	-	TRBJ1-1	15	CASSSGTGGFAEAFF	TGTGCCAGCAGCTCTGGGACAGGGGGATTTGCTGAAGCTTTCTTT
-	TRBV27	once	TRBJ1-5	15	CASSWGGNSNQPQHF	TGTGCCAGCAGTTGGGGAGGGAATAGCAATCAGCCCCAGCATTTT
-	TRBV30	-	TRBJ1-1	12	CAWSILNTEAFF	TGTGCCTGGAGTATCTTGAACACTGAAGCTTTCTTT
-	TRBV28	-	TRBJ1-5	15	CATRDGAVGNQPQHF	TGTGCCACCCGGGACGGGGCGGTGGGCAATCAGCCCCAGCATTTT
TRBD1	TRBV5-1	-	TRBJ2-7	14	CASSYQGALYEQYF	TGCGCCAGCAGCTACCAGGGGGCGCTTTACGAGCAGTACTTC
TRBD2	TRBV9	-	TRBJ2-1	16	CASSVAPAGATNEQFF	TGTGCCAGCAGCGTAGCTCCAGCGGGAGCCACCAATGAGCAGTTCTTC
-	TRBV6-1	-	TRBJ2-5	15	CASSGRQSLQETQYF	TGTGCCAGCAGTGGTCGACAGTCCCTCCAAGAGACCCAGTACTTC
-	TRBV2	-	TRBJ1-6	15	CASSDRGVRNSPLHF	TGTGCCAGCAGTGACAGGGGTGTTCGTAATTCACCCCTCCACTTT
-	TRBV19	-	TRBJ2-1	14	CASSSRGGPNEQFF	TGTGCCAGTAGTAGTCGTGGGGGGCCTAATGAGCAGTTCTTC
TRBD1	TRBV30	-	TRBJ2-7	14	CAWSEGTGYYEQYF	TGTGCCTGGAGTGAAGGGACAGGGTACTACGAGCAGTACTTC
-	TRBV28	-	TRBJ1-2	15	CASSPLGGAENGYTF	TGTGCCAGCAGTCCTCTAGGGGGGGCGGAGAATGGCTACACCTTC
-	TRBV10-1	-	TRBJ1-2	14	CASSGGDGSYGYTF	TGCGCCAGCAGTGGGGGGGACGGAAGCTATGGCTACACCTTC
TRBD1	TRBV15	-	TRBJ2-5	17	CATSRIKPGQGHETQYF	TGTGCCACCAGCAGAATTAAACCGGGACAGGGGCACGAGACCCAGTACTTC
-	TRBV6-1	-	TRBJ2-2	13	CASSAREAGELFF	TGTGCCAGCAGTGCCAGGGAGGCCGGGGAGCTGTTTTTT
-	TRBV5-1	-	TRBJ2-5	14	CASSRGSLQETQYF	TGCGCCAGCAGCAGGGGTTCCCTCCAAGAGACCCAGTACTTC
TRBD1	TRBV19	-	TRBJ1-1	16	CASSGTGGGGITEAFF	TGTGCCAGTAGTGGGACAGGGGGCGGCGGGATCACTGAAGCTTTCTTT
TRBD1	TRBV30	-	TRBJ1-1	15	CAWLGQGARGTEAFF	TGTGCCTGGTTGGGACAGGGGGCACGTGGGACTGAAGCTTTCTTT
TRBD1	TRBV19	-	TRBJ1-4	18	CASSRYPGTGLANEKLFF	TGTGCCAGTAGTCGGTATCCCGGGACAGGGTTAGCTAATGAAAAACTGTTTTTT
TRBD1	TRBV6-1	once	TRBJ1-5	17	CASSDRTGSFSNQPQHF	TGTGCCAGCAGTGATCGGACAGGGTCGTTCAGCAATCAGCCCCAGCATTTT
TRBD1	TRBV19	-	TRBJ2-3	15	CASSSGRGRSDTQYF	TGTGCCAGTAGTTCCGGCAGGGGGCGCTCCGATACGCAGTATTTT
TRBD2	TRBV5-4	-	TRBJ2-1	18	CASSSPGLAGGTYNEQFF	TGTGCCAGCAGCTCTCCGGGACTAGCGGGGGGAACTTACAATGAGCAGTTCTTC
-	TRBV5-1	-	TRBJ1-2	14	CASSLDGSGYGYTF	TGCGCCAGCAGCTTGGATGGAAGTGGCTATGGCTACACCTTC
-	TRBV7-8	-	TRBJ1-2	14	CASSPSEVTYGYTF	TGTGCCAGCAGCCCGAGCGAGGTTACCTATGGCTACACCTTC
-	TRBV6-5	-	TRBJ1-2	15	CASRQTSGINYGYTF	TGTGCCAGCAGGCAGACCTCAGGAATCAACTATGGCTACACCTTC
-	TRBV6-5	-	TRBJ2-1	12	CASRRSLGEQFF	TGTGCCAGCCGGAGGAGTCTTGGTGAGCAGTTCTTC
-	TRBV6-1	-	TRBJ2-4	18	CASSDETSPSLAKNIQYF	TGTGCCAGCAGTGACGAAACCTCGCCCTCTTTAGCCAAAAACATTCAGTACTTC
TRBD2	TRBV5-1	-	TRBJ2-1	16	CASSLASGSSYNEQFF	TGCGCCAGCAGCTTGGCTAGCGGCAGCTCCTACAATGAGCAGTTCTTC
TRBD2	TRBV30	-	TRBJ2-3	17	CAWTISGLAGGPDTQYF	TGTGCCTGGACCATCTCGGGACTAGCGGGAGGGCCAGATACGCAGTATTTT
-	TRBV29-1	-	TRBJ1-1	12	CSVPDTLGVAFF	TGCAGCGTTCCGGACACCCTTGGGGTAGCTTTCTTT
-	TRBV4-3	-	TRBJ1-6	18	CASSQAKWGLSSDSPLHF	TGCGCCAGCAGCCAAGCGAAGTGGGGGCTTTCATCGGATTCACCCCTCCACTTT
-	TRBV5-1	-	TRBJ1-1	13	CASSLAVGTEAFF	TGCGCCAGCAGCTTAGCCGTTGGCACTGAAGCTTTCTTT
-	TRBV5-1	-	TRBJ2-1	16	CASSLAGAFSYNEQFF	TGCGCCAGCAGCTTGGCGGGGGCCTTCTCCTACAATGAGCAGTTCTTC
TRBD1	TRBV5-6	-	TRBJ1-5	17	CASSYDRGGDSNQPQHF	TGTGCCAGCAGCTACGACAGGGGAGGGGATAGCAATCAGCCCCAGCATTTT
-	TRBV30	once	TRBJ2-3	14	CAWSVWRHTDTQYF	TGTGCCTGGAGTGTTTGGCGGCACACAGATACGCAGTATTTT
TRBD2	TRBV19	once	TRBJ2-3	16	CASSIGTSGLTDTQYF	TGTGCCAGTAGTATAGGCACTAGCGGTCTCACAGATACGCAGTATTTT
-	TRBV9	-	TRBJ1-1	14	CASSVQGANTEAFF	TGTGCCAGCAGCGTACAGGGAGCCAACACTGAAGCTTTCTTT
-	TRBV15	-	TRBJ2-1	16	CATSKTSPGSYNEQFF	TGTGCCACCAGCAAAACCAGCCCGGGCAGTTACAATGAGCAGTTCTTC
-	TRBV18	-	TRBJ1-2	14	CASFRGVEQLGYTF	TGTGCCAGCTTCCGAGGGGTGGAGCAGCTCGGCTACACCTTC
TRBD2	TRBV4-1	once	TRBJ2-6	18	CASSQGLAGPSGANVLTF	TGCGCCAGCAGCCAAGGACTAGCGGGCCCCTCTGGGGCCAACGTCCTGACTTTC
TRBD1	TRBV30	-	TRBJ2-7	15	CAWSLGGTGIYEQYF	TGTGCCTGGAGTCTCGGAGGGACAGGGATCTACGAGCAGTACTTC
-	TRBV6-1	-	TRBJ1-6	11	CASSEGGPLHF	TGTGCCAGCAGTGAAGGGGGGCCCCTCCACTTT